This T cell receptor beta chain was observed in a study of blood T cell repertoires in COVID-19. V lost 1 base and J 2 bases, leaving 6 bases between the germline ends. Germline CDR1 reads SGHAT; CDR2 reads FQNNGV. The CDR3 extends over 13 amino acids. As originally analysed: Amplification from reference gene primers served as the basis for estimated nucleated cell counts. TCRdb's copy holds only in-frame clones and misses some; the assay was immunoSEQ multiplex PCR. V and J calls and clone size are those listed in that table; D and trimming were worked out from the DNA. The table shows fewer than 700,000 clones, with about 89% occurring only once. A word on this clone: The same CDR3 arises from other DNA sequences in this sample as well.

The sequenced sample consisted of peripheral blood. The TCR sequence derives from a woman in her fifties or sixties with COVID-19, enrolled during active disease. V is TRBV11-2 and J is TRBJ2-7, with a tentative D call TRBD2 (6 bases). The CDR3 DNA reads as TGTGCCAGCAGCTTAGGACTAGCCTACGAGCAGTACTTC. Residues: CASSLGLAYEQYF.